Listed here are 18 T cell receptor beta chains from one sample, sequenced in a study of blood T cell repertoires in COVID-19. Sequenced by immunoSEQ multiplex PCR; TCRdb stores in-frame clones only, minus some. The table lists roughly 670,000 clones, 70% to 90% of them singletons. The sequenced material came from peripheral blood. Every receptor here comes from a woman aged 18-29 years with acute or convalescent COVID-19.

The CDR3 region is CSAQGGETKNIQYF. The CDR3 region has the DNA TGCAGCGCTCAGGGAGGGGAGACCAAAAACATTCAGTACTTC. The chain joins TRBV29-1 to TRBJ2-4; 7 bases fit TRBD2. The junction had 8 bases not matched to a gene; V was cut back by 7 bases and J by 2 bases. The CDR3 extends over 14 amino acids. Germline lookup yields CDR1 SQVTM and CDR2 ANQGSEA.

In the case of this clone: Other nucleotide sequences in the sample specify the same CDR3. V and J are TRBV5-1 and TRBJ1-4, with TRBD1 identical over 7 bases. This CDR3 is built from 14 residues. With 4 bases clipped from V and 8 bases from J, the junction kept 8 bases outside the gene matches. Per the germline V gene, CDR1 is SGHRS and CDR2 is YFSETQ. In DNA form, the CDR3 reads TGCGCCAGCAGCCAAACAGGGGTGAACGAAAAACTGTTTTTT. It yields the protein CASSQTGVNEKLFF.

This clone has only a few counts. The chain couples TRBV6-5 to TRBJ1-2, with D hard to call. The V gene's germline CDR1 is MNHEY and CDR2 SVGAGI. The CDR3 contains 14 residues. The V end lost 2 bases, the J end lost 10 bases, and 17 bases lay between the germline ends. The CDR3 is CASSYVGSDRAYTF. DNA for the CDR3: TGTGCCAGCAGTTACGTTGGCAGCGATCGCGCCTACACCTTC.

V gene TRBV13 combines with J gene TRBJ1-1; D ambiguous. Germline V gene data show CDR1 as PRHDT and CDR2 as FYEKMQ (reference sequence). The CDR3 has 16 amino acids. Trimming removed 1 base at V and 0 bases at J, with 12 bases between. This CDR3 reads CASSLVQLNMNTEAFF. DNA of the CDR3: TGTGCCAGCAGCTTAGTACAGCTTAACATGAACACTGAAGCTTTCTTT.

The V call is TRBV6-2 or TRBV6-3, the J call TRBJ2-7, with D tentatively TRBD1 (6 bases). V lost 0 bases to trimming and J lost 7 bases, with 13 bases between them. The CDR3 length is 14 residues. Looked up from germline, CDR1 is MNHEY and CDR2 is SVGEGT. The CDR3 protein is CASSYSKGDPEQYF. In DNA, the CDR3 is TGTGCCAGCAGTTACTCGAAGGGGGACCCAGAGCAGTACTTC.

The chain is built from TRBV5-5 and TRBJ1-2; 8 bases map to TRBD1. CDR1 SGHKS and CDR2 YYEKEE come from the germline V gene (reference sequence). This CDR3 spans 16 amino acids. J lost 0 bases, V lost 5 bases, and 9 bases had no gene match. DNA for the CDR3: TGTGCCAGCAGTTTAACAGGGGGAAGAGCTAACTATGGCTACACCTTC. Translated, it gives CASSLTGGRANYGYTF.

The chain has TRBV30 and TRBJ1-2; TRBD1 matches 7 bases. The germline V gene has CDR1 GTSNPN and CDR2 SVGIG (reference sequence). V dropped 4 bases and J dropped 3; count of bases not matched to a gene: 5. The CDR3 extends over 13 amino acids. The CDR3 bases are TGTGCCTGGACCCGGGACAGCCACTATGGCTACACCTTC. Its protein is CAWTRDSHYGYTF.

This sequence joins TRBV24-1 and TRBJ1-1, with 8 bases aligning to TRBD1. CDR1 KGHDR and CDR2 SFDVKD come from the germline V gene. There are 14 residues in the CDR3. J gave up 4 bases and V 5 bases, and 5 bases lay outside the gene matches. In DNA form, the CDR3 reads TGTGCCACCAGTGGCCCAGGGGGCATCACTGAAGCTTTCTTT. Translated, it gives CATSGPGGITEAFF.

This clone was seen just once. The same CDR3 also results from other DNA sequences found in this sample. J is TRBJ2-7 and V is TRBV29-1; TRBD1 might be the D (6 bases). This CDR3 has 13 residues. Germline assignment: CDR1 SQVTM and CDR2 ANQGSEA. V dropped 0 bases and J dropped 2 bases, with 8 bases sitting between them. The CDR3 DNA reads TGCAGCGTTGAAGATAGGGGGACCTACGAGCAGTACTTC. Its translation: CSVEDRGTYEQYF.

The CDR3 sequence: CASSIEGALPEQFF. CDR3 sequence (DNA): TGTGCCAGTAGTATCGAGGGGGCGCTTCCTGAGCAGTTCTTC. The rearrangement uses TRBV19 and TRBJ2-1, with 7 bases fitting TRBD1. V dropped 3 bases and J dropped 9; count of bases not matched to a gene: 8. Germline V lookup: CDR1 LNHDA, CDR2 SQIVND (reference sequence). The CDR3 length is 14 residues.

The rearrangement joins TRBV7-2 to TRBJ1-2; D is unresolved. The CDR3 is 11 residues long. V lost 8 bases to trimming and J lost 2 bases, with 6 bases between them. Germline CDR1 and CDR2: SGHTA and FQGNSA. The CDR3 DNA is TGTGCCAGCGGAGAGAACTATGGCTACACCTTC. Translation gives CASGENYGYTF. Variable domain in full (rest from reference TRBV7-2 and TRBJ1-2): GAGVSQSPSNKVTEKGKDVELRCDPISGHTALYWYRQSLGQGLEFLIYFQGNSAPDKSGLPSDRFSAERTGGSVSTLTIQRTQQEDSAVYLCASGENYGYTFGSGTRLTVV.

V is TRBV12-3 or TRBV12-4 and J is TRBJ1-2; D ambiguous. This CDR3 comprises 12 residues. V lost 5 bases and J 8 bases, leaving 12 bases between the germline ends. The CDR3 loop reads CASSLEFGGYTF. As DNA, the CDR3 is TGTGCCAGCAGTCTGGAGTTTGGAGGCTACACCTTC.

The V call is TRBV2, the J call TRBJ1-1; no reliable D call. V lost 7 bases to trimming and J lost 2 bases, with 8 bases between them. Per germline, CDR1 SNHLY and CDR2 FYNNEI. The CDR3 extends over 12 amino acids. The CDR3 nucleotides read TGTGCCAGCACCGACTTTAACACTGAAGCTTTCTTT. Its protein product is CASTDFNTEAFF.

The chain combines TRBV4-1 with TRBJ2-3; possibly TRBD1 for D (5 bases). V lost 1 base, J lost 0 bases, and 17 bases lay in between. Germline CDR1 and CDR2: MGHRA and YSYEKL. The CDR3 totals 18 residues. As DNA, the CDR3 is TGCGCCAGCAGCCAAGCCCACCGTTCAGGGCTAAGCACAGATACGCAGTATTTT. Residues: CASSQAHRSGLSTDTQYF.

The chain's CDR3 is CASSQDKYDSTADTQYF. For the CDR3, the DNA is TGCGCCAGCAGCCAAGATAAGTACGACAGTACGGCAGATACGCAGTATTTT. V and J are TRBV4-1 and TRBJ2-3, with D perhaps TRBD1 (5 bases). Germline V gene sequence: CDR1 MGHRA, CDR2 YSYEKL. The CDR3 is 17 residues long. Deletions cut 0 bases from V and 4 bases from J, with 17 bases between.

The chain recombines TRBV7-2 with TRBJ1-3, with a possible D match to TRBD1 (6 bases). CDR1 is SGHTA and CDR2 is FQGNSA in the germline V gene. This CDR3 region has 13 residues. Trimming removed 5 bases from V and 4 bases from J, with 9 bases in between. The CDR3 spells CASSPRGGNTIYF. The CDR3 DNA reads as TGTGCCAGCAGCCCCAGGGGCGGAAACACCATATATTTT.

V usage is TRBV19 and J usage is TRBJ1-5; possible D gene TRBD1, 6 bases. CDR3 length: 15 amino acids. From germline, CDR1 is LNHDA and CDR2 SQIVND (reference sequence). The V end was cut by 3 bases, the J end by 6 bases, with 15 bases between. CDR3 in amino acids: CASSMTRTELQPQHF. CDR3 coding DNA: TGTGCCAGTAGTATGACCCGGACAGAGCTTCAGCCCCAGCATTTT.

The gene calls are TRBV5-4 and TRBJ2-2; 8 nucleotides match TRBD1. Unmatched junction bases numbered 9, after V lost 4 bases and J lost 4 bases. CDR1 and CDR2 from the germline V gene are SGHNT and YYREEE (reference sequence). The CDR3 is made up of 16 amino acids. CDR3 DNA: TGTGCCAGCAGCCTCCTCAGGGGGCAAGGCACCGGGGAGCTGTTTTTT. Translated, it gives CASSLLRGQGTGELFF. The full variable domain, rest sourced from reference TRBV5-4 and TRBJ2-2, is ETGVTQSPTHLIKTRGQQVTLRCSSQSGHNTVSWYQQALGQGPQFIFQYYREEENGRGNFPPRFSGLQFPNYSSELNVNALELDDSALYLCASSLLRGQGTGELFFGEGSRLTVL.